The 4 T cell receptor beta chains listed next were all sequenced from one sample in a study of blood T cells in healthy people across ages (dated by TCRdb to between 2015 and 2017). Library preparation used 5' RACE. Sequencing was performed on an Illumina HiSeq 2500. The second PCR ran for about 7 to 11 cycles and used a J-beta primer mix along with a sample-barcoded 5' primer. Clones were called with MiXCR by TCRdb after fastp trimmed the public reads at Q25, and only in-frame beta chains were retained. Rows with one shared CDR3 protein collapse into an entry with the most common genes and DNA. The sample table contains about 590,000 distinct CDR3 sequences; only one count was recorded for about 30% of them. In total, the top ten clones hold roughly 14% of the sample. The sequenced sample was blood. The receptor set was obtained from a woman aged 80 or over in good health.

The V call is TRBV7-9, the J call TRBJ2-5; no definite D call. The CDR3 totals 14 residues. Germline CDR1 and CDR2: SEHNR and FQNEAQ (reference sequence). The V end was cut by 1 base, the J end by 11 bases, with 17 bases between. The CDR3 loop is CASSLGGPDNEQYF. In DNA form, the CDR3 reads TGTGCCAGCAGCTTAGGTGGCCCCGACAATGAGCAGTACTTC.

V is TRBV7-8 and J is TRBJ1-1, with D tentatively TRBD1 (5 bases). Trimming stripped 0 bases from V and 6 bases from J, with 8 bases between. Germline CDR1 is SGHVS and CDR2 is FQNEAQ. The CDR3 covers 13 residues. The CDR3 loop reads CASSLALGAEAFF. CDR3 in DNA: TGTGCCAGCAGCTTAGCGCTGGGGGCTGAAGCTTTCTTT.

The chain is built from TRBV20-1 and TRBJ2-2; D uncertain. V dropped 1 base and J dropped 4 bases, with 13 bases sitting between them. Germline lookup yields CDR1 DFQATT and CDR2 SNEGSKA (reference sequence). The CDR3 has 15 residues. The CDR3 sequence: CSARVPFSSTGELFF. In DNA form, the CDR3 reads TGCAGTGCTAGAGTGCCCTTCTCTAGCACCGGGGAGCTGTTTTTT.

This clonotype was counted many times. The V gene is TRBV2, the J gene TRBJ1-2; D uncertain. This CDR3 comprises 12 residues. The V end lost 6 bases, the J end lost 8 bases, and 13 bases lay between the germline ends. Germline V gene data show CDR1 as SNHLY and CDR2 as FYNNEI. CDR3: CASSLRAPGYTF. CDR3 nucleotide sequence: TGTGCCAGCAGCCTCCGGGCCCCAGGCTACACCTTC. The full variable domain, completed using reference TRBV2 and TRBJ1-2, is EPEVTQTPSHQVTQMGQEVILRCVPISNHLYFYWYRQILGQKVEFLVSFYNNEISEKSEIFDDQFSVERPDGSNFTLKIRSTKLEDSAMYFCASSLRAPGYTFGSGTRLTVV.